This TCR beta chain was sequenced for a study of identical twins. This clonotype was counted between two and nine times. Via MiXCR, TCRdb re-called the 5' RACE reads, giving one row per CDR3 protein. In the table there are about 520,000 distinct CDR3 sequences, roughly a fifth of which are singletons. The sample was also reused in another study, on T cells expressing NK-cell markers. That paper states: Eight donors were sequenced, seven testing HCMV-seropositive and one testing seronegative.

The sequenced sample was CD4+ T cells sorted from blood. The clonotype originates from a woman aged 18 to 35 in good health.

The CDR3 loop is CASSFSGMGDIQYF. CDR3 DNA: TGTGCCAGCAGCTTTAGCGGGATGGGGGACATTCAGTACTTC. J is TRBJ2-4 and V is TRBV6-1; 8 nucleotides agree with TRBD2. V shed 6 bases and J 8 bases; nucleotides not matched to a gene: 9. This CDR3 comprises 14 residues. CDR1 and CDR2 (germline): MNHNS, SASEGT.